This TCR beta chain was retrieved from a study of a mutant IDH1 vaccine in newly diagnosed glioma. Turning to the study itself: Patients previously underwent radiotherapy, temozolomide, or both, and most underwent both. Study-wide points: Changes to the top peripheral T cell clonotypes appeared unrelated to pseudoprogression.

Germline V gene data show CDR1 as SGHRS and CDR2 as YFSETQ. The V end was cut by 5 bases, the J end by 2 bases, with 17 bases between. This CDR3 comprises 15 residues. Comments on this clone: Its antigen is unidentified.

The method was immunoSEQ multiplex PCR; TCRdb's version includes in-frame clones alone and lacks a portion of them. The top ten hold roughly 4% of the sample, which has over 15,000 clones, 95% to 96% seen once. As to time point: baseline, week 1 (first vaccination visit). Regarding treatment: pre-vaccination baseline after standard-of-care therapy. Those who donated had recent WHO grade 3 or 4 IDH1-mutant, ATRX-lost astrocytomas. Sequencing used peripheral blood mononuclear cells (PBMCs), obtained from a glioma patient treated with radiotherapy, temozolomide or both. This TCR was recovered from a woman aged 18-30 years with glioma. Some clones in this sample may be carry-over from other donors' samples. The V call is TRBV5-1, the J call TRBJ2-7, with D perhaps TRBD2 (6 bases). The CDR3 protein is CASREWMEGPYEQYF. The CDR3 DNA sequence: TGCGCCAGCAGGGAGTGGATGGAGGGACCCTACGAGCAGTACTTC.